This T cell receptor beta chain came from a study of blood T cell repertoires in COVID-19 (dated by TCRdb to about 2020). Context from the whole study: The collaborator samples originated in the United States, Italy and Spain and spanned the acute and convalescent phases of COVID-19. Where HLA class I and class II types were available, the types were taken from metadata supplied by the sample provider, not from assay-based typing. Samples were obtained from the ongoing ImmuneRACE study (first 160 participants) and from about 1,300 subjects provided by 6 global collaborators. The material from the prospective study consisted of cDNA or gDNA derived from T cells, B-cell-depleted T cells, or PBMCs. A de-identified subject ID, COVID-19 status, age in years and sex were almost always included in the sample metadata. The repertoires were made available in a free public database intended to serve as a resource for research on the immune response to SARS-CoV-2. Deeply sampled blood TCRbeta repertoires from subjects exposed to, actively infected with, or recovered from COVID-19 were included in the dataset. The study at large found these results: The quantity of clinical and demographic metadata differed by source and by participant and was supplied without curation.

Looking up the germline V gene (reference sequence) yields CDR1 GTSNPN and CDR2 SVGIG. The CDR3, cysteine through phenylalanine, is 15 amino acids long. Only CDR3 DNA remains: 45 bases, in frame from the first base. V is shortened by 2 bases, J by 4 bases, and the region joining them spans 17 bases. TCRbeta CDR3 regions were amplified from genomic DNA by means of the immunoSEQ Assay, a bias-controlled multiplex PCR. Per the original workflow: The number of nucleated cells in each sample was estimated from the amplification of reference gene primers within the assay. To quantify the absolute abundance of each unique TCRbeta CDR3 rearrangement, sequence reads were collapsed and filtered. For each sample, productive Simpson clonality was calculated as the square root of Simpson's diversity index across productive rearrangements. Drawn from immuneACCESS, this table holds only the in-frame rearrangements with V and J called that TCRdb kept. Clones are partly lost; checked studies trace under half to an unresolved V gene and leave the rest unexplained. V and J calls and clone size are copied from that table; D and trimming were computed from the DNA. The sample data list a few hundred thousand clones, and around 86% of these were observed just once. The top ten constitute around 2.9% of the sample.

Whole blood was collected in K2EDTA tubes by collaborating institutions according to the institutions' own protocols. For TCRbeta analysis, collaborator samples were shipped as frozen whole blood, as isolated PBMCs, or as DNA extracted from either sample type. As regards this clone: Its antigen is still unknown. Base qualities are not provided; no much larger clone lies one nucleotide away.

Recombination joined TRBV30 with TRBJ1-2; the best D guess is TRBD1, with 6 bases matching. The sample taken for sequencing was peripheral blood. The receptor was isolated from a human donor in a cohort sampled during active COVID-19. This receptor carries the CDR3 CAWSPDGGRVYGYTF. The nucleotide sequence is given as TGTGCCTGGAGTCCAGACGGGGGGCGCGTCTATGGCTACACCTTC.